The 2 T cell receptor beta chains below come from one sample, sequenced in a study of blood T cell repertoires in COVID-19. Assay used: immunoSEQ multiplex PCR; TCRdb lists only in-frame clones, some missing. The data contain fewer than 400,000 clones, more than 70% of them singletons. The sample taken for sequencing was peripheral blood. The receptors shown here come from a man aged 30 to 45 with active or convalescent COVID-19.

The V gene is TRBV7-3, the J gene TRBJ2-1, with D possibly being TRBD2 (5 bases). The germline gives CDR1 SGHTA, CDR2 FQGTGA. The CDR3 consists of 12 residues. V dropped 5 bases and J dropped 8 bases, with 10 bases sitting between them. CDR3 sequence (DNA): TGTGCCAGCAGCCCTGGGAGTTATGAGCAGTTCTTC. It encodes CASSPGSYEQFF. Using reference TRBV7-3 and TRBJ2-1 for the parts outside the CDR3, the full variable domain is GAGVSQTPSNKVTEKGKYVELRCDPISGHTALYWYRQSLGQGPEFLIYFQGTGAADDSGLPNDRFFAVRPEGSVSTLKIQRTERGDSAVYLCASSPGSYEQFFGPGTRLTVL.

Here the CDR3 reads CASSPGEVSGIGELFF. DNA of the CDR3: TGTGCCAGCAGCCCCGGAGAGGTTAGCGGGATTGGGGAGCTGTTTTTT. The chain has TRBV4-2 and TRBJ2-2; 8 bases map to TRBD2. The CDR3 totals 16 residues. The germline CDR1 and CDR2 sequences are LGHNA and YNFKEQ. V shed 4 bases and J 8 bases; nucleotides not matched to a gene: 12.